A selection of T cell receptor beta chains follows, all from one sample in a study of Graves' ophthalmopathy and Graves' hyperthyroidism. MiXCR, run by TCRdb on the multiplex PCR reads, gives a single entry per CDR3 protein. This table holds hundreds of thousands of distinct CDR3 sequences, roughly 20% found once. The sample consisted of peripheral blood. Receptors originate from a woman aged 18-29 years with stable Graves' hyperthyroidism. Some clones in this sample may be carry-over from other donors' samples. The CDR3 runs from the conserved cysteine through the conserved F or W. A D gene is named only where the DNA matches it firmly. Where a row states a size, it is once, few, many or the class of an expanded clone; other rows omit it.

D,size,J,V,DNA,CDR3
TRBD1,NA,TRBJ2-3,TRBV5-1,TGCACCAGCAGCCGACAGGGGGACACAGATACGCAGTATTTT,CTSSRQGDTDTQYF
NA,few,TRBJ1-1,TRBV12-3/TRBV12-4,TGTGCCAGCAGACCGGGACATAGAAGCACTGAAGCTTTCTTT,CASRPGHRSTEAFF
NA,NA,TRBJ1-3,TRBV20-1,TGCAGTGTTGGAGACAACCGAAACACCATATATTTT,CSVGDNRNTIYF
NA,many,TRBJ1-1,TRBV12-3/TRBV12-4,TGTGCCAGCAGCCAAGTCGGGAGTAAGAACACTGAAGCTTTCTTT,CASSQVGSKNTEAFF
TRBD1,NA,TRBJ1-2,TRBV20-1,TGCAGTGCTAGTACCTTACAGGGGGCGGACTATGGCTACACCTTC,CSASTLQGADYGYTF
NA,many,TRBJ1-1,TRBV6-1,TGTGCCAGCCGTCTGACCTTCACTGAAGCTTTCTTT,CASRLTFTEAFF
NA,many,TRBJ1-1,TRBV20-1,TGCAGTGCTAGAGATCGGTCGACGGGGACCGAAGCTTTCTTT,CSARDRSTGTEAFF
NA,few,TRBJ2-5,TRBV5-1,TGCGCCAGCAGCTCCCACACTCCGGGTTGGGGGGAGACCCAGTACTTC,CASSSHTPGWGETQYF
TRBD1,many,TRBJ2-4,TRBV6-1,TGTGCCAGCAGTGAATACCAGGGGGCGTCCAAAAACATTCAGTACTTC,CASSEYQGASKNIQYF
NA,few,TRBJ1-5,TRBV10-3,TGTGCCATCAGTGTAGGCCCGGAGCCCCAGCATTTT,CAISVGPEPQHF
NA,many,TRBJ2-2,TRBV2,TGTGCCAGCAGTGAAGCGACGTCCGACGTGATGTACACCGGGGAGCTGTTTTTT,CASSEATSDVMYTGELFF
NA,NA,TRBJ1-2,TRBV6-5,TGTGCCAGCAGTTACCTTACAGAGAAGGGCTACACCTTC,CASSYLTEKGYTF
NA,many,TRBJ1-5,TRBV6-5,TGTGCCAGCAGTTCAACGGGTTGGCAGCCCCAGCATTTT,CASSSTGWQPQHF
NA,many,TRBJ2-5,TRBV15,TGTGCCACCAGCAGAGAGGGCGGACGAGAGACCCAGTACTTC,CATSREGGRETQYF
TRBD1,NA,TRBJ1-1,TRBV28,TGTGCCAGCAGTTTACCCCGGGACAGTCAAACTGAAGCTTTCTTT,CASSLPRDSQTEAFF
NA,many,TRBJ1-1,TRBV28,TGTGCCAGCAGTTTTACGGACTCTCCCATGAACACTGAAGCTTTCTTT,CASSFTDSPMNTEAFF
NA,many,TRBJ2-5,TRBV2,TGTGCCAGCAGTGCCGAGGGAGAGACCCAGTACTTC,CASSAEGETQYF
NA,many,TRBJ1-2,TRBV12-5,TGTGCTAGTGGTTTGGTGCAGAGTGCGAAGGGCTACACCTTC,CASGLVQSAKGYTF
TRBD1,NA,TRBJ2-2,TRBV6-4,TGTGCCAGCAGTGACGGAGGGACAGGGGGCACCGGGGAGCTGTTTTTT,CASSDGGTGGTGELFF
NA,NA,TRBJ2-5,TRBV7-2,TGTGCCAGCAGCCGAGTTCGTTATGGCGAGACCCAGTACTTC,CASSRVRYGETQYF
NA,many,TRBJ1-3,TRBV20-1,TGCAGTGCTAGCGGACAGAGTTACTCTGGAAACACCATATATTTT,CSASGQSYSGNTIYF
TRBD2,many,TRBJ2-7,TRBV28,TGTGCCAGCACCGATAGCGGGTCTTACGAGCAGTACTTC,CASTDSGSYEQYF
NA,many,TRBJ2-7,TRBV28,TGTGCCAGCAGTTTAGGGACACGCTACGAGCAGTACTTC,CASSLGTRYEQYF
NA,few,TRBJ1-3,TRBV20-1,TGCAGTGCTACTCCCGCGGGGGTCTTAAACACCATATATTTT,CSATPAGVLNTIYF
NA,once,TRBJ2-7,TRBV7-6,TGTGCCAGCAGCTACAGCGCCCCGTCTGAGCAGTACTTC,CASSYSAPSEQYF
NA,few,TRBJ2-7,TRBV20-1,TGCAGTGCGCAAGAAAACAGGGAATGGGTCCGCGGGGCCTACGAGCAGTACTTC,CSAQENREWVRGAYEQYF
TRBD2,many,TRBJ2-2,TRBV20-1,TGCAGTGCTTCCCGGACTAGCGGGAGCAGCGGGGAGCTGTTTTTT,CSASRTSGSSGELFF
NA,NA,TRBJ1-1,TRBV6-2/TRBV6-3,TGTGCCAGCAGTTACTCCAGGGTTTCTGAAGCTTTCTTT,CASSYSRVSEAFF
NA,many,TRBJ2-7,TRBV6-4,TGTGCCAGCAGTGAATTTCTCGGAGGCGAGCAGTACTTC,CASSEFLGGEQYF
NA,many,TRBJ2-5,TRBV28,TGTGCCAGCGGTCAAGAGACCCAGTACTTC,CASGQETQYF